The source of this TCR beta chain is a study of blood T cells in healthy people across ages. Study-wide results and caveats: No conclusive comparison of naive versus antigen-experienced cells was possible with unsorted PBMCs.

With respect to this clonotype: Its antigen is currently unknown.

Germline CDR1 reads SGDLS; CDR2 reads YYNGEE. With 0 bases removed from V and 3 bases from J, the gap between germline ends came to 11 bases. The CDR3 is 15 residues long. Combining a sample-barcoded 5' primer with a J-beta primer mix, a second PCR ran for roughly 7 to 12 cycles. One entry per CDR3 protein results from TCRdb running MiXCR on the 5' RACE reads. This sample yields fewer than 800,000 distinct CDR3 sequences, of which just under 25% are seen a single time; 9.4% belongs to the top ten. These same records also appear under a second study, on T cells of mothers and their children. That paper notes: Healthy Caucasian mothers, three in number, and their six children were the donors.

The sample was blood. The chain combines TRBV9 with TRBJ2-3, with D perhaps matching TRBD1 or TRBD2 (6 bases each). The TCR was taken from a boy aged 5-17 years in good health. CDR3 bases: TGTGCCAGCAGCGTAGGGGGGGCCGAGACAGATACGCAGTATTTT. This translates into CASSVGGAETDTQYF.